The present entry profiles one T cell receptor beta chain with its context. The antigen is unknown. The source of the sample is a study of cytomegalovirus exposure and HLA in healthy donors. Study information: Genotyping showed 81% of about 370 donors falling in the Caucasian-associated ancestry cluster. Study-wide findings and caveats: As a later analysis showed, several of the most significant clusters appeared to be linked to common viral pathogens.

PCR involved 60 Vbeta and 13 Jbeta primers. Using immunoSEQ multiplex PCR, the repertoire was profiled, and TCRdb retains in-frame clones only, with some absent. In the table there are about 110,000 clones, over 80% of which are singletons. The sample was PBMCs. The receptor was isolated from a man aged 45-60 years in good health and CMV-seronegative.

CDR3: CASSQVAGRWETQYF. CDR3 coding DNA: TGCGCCAGCAGCCAAGTAGCGGGGAGATGGGAGACCCAGTACTTC. The chain joins TRBV4-1 to TRBJ2-5, with TRBD2 matching over 8 bases. The CDR3 runs 15 residues. The V gene's germline CDR1 is MGHRA and CDR2 YSYEKL. Trimming at V came to 1 base and at J to 5 bases, leaving 6 bases not matched to a gene.